The 10 T cell receptor beta chains in this list originate from one sample, sequenced in a study of T cell changes during pregnancy in multiple sclerosis. Data came from immunoSEQ multiplex PCR; TCRdb stores just in-frame clones and leaves some out. The sample holds approximately 17,000 clones; nearly 96% are singletons and the top ten take around 0.9%. The source was peripheral blood, collected in the third trimester of pregnancy. The receptors originated from a female donor with multiple sclerosis, enrolled in a pregnancy study.

This chain joins TRBV5-1 and TRBJ1-1; 9 nucleotides align to TRBD1. J lost 2 bases, V lost 2 bases, and 7 bases had no gene match. The CDR3 has 16 amino acids. Germline CDR1 and CDR2: SGHRS and YFSETQ. The CDR3 sequence is CASSLSPTGGNTEAFF. The CDR3 DNA reads as TGCGCCAGCAGCTTAAGCCCGACAGGGGGAAACACTGAAGCTTTCTTT.

V gene TRBV6-1 combines with J gene TRBJ1-5; possible D gene TRBD1, 5 bases. The CDR3 runs to 15 residues. In germline, CDR1 is MNHNS, CDR2 SASEGT. V was pared by 0 bases and J by 5 bases, with 11 bases between. The CDR3 DNA is TGTGCCAGCAGTGAAGCAGCGGGGCAACATCAGCCCCAGCATTTT. Translation gives CASSEAAGQHQPQHF.

This chain joins TRBV7-9 and TRBJ1-1; D gene uncertain. CDR1 SEHNR and CDR2 FQNEAQ come from the germline V gene (reference sequence). The CDR3 length is 13 residues. V lost 2 bases and J lost 8, with 12 bases in between. The CDR3 DNA is TGTGCCAGCAGCTTACTATCTGCGGGGGAAGCTTTCTTT. As protein: CASSLLSAGEAFF.

This clone was recorded once. The chain is built from TRBV5-5 and TRBJ1-1; TRBD1 aligns across 9 bases. Germline trimming cut 7 bases from V and 4 bases from J; bases unmatched to any gene: 11. This CDR3 has 15 amino acids. Germline V gene lookup returns CDR1 SGHKS and CDR2 YYEKEE (reference sequence). CDR3 sequence: CASSPGQGLFTEAFF. For the CDR3, the DNA is TGTGCCAGCTCCCCGGGACAGGGACTTTTCACTGAAGCTTTCTTT.

The chain combines TRBV10-3 with TRBJ2-6; weak D call: TRBD2 (6 bases). The germline gives CDR1 ENHRY, CDR2 SYGVKD. This CDR3 spans 19 amino acids. V gave up 8 bases and J gave up 0 bases, with 23 bases separating them. The CDR3 loop is CAIAGNSRREGSGANVLTF. The CDR3 bases are TGTGCCATCGCGGGAAATTCACGCCGCGAGGGCTCTGGGGCCAACGTCCTGACTTTC.

The rearrangement links TRBV6-1 to TRBJ2-7; D perhaps matches TRBD2 (6 bases). Between the trimmed V and J ends, which lost 7 bases and 4 bases, there was a span of 14 bases. There are 13 residues in the CDR3. Germline values: CDR1 MNHNS, CDR2 SASEGT. CDR3 in amino acids: CASTLGGWYEQYF. CDR3 bases: TGTGCCAGCACGTTGGGGGGATGGTACGAGCAGTACTTC.

V and J are TRBV7-2 and TRBJ1-6; D unresolved. Trimming shortened V by 6 bases and J by 10 bases, and 19 bases separated the two germline ends. There are 15 residues in the CDR3. The germline gives CDR1 SGHTA, CDR2 FQGNSA. The CDR3, as DNA: TGTGCCAGCAGTTCTGAGGAGGGCGAGTGGTCACCCCTCCACTTT. Translation: CASSSEEGEWSPLHF.

In its sample, this clone was seen once. The rearrangement joins TRBV6-1 to TRBJ1-5; 10 bases are shared with TRBD1. The CDR3 loop spans 22 amino acids. From germline, CDR1 is MNHNS and CDR2 SASEGT. J lost 9 bases, V lost 2 bases, and 28 bases had no gene match. DNA for the CDR3: TGTGCCAGCAGTGAAAGGGGGGACGAGGGGACAGGGGTGGTTCGAGCAATAGGGCCCCAGCATTTT. This translates into CASSERGDEGTGVVRAIGPQHF.

The V and J genes are TRBV7-6 and TRBJ2-7, with a weak D call TRBD2 (6 bases). V gave up 1 base and J gave up 1 base, with 11 bases separating them. Germline CDR1 reads SGHVS; CDR2 reads FNYEAQ. This CDR3 comprises 15 residues. The CDR3 spells CASSLETGTSYEQYF. The CDR3 DNA follows: TGTGCCAGCAGCTTAGAGACCGGGACTTCCTACGAGCAGTACTTC. The complete variable domain, with remaining parts taken from reference TRBV7-6 and TRBJ2-7, reads GAGVSQSPRYKVTKRGQDVALRCDPISGHVSLYWYRQALGQGPEFLTYFNYEAQQDKSGLPNDRFSAERPEGSISTLTIQRTEQRDSAMYRCASSLETGTSYEQYFGPGTRLTVT.

The V gene is TRBV11-2, the J gene TRBJ2-3; D is possibly TRBD2 (6 bases). Deletions cut 5 bases from V and 4 bases from J, with 16 bases between. The CDR3 is made up of 15 amino acids. The germline gives CDR1 SGHAT, CDR2 FQNNGV. Here the CDR3 DNA reads TGTGCCAGCAGCGGGGGACTGGGTCGCGCAGATACGCAGTATTTT. It codes for CASSGGLGRADTQYF.